The T cell receptor (beta chain) under discussion was sequenced for a study of cytomegalovirus exposure and HLA in healthy donors. Regarding the study as a whole: Another analysis was done later, and it associated around 15,000 TCR beta sequences with HLA alleles at 0.05 false discovery rate. Later analysis suggested most CMV-associated TCR beta chains were HLA-restricted.

Germline V gives CDR1 KGHSH, CDR2 LQKENI. The CDR3 consists of 16 residues. With V trimmed by 4 bases and J by 2 bases, 7 bases remained unmatched. Details on this clone: What it binds is unknown.

Donors were ostensibly healthy at sampling, although undocumented immune exposures were probable. PCR employed 60 Vbeta and 13 Jbeta primers. Original handling: Around 12 million of 65 million to 95 million unique TCR beta chains were shared, per a later count. The repertoire was sequenced with immunoSEQ multiplex PCR; TCRdb's copy has only in-frame clones and lacks some. The V and J calls and clone size were taken over from that table, and D and trimming were inferred from the DNA. The sample holds roughly 90,000 clones, approximately 80% seen once. This sequence was found in a man younger than 45 in good health and CMV-seropositive. The chain couples TRBV18 to TRBJ1-5; 8 nucleotides align to TRBD1. Material for sequencing was PBMCs. This CDR3 reads CASSLDRGSGNQPQHF. CDR3 in DNA: TGTGCCAGCTCACTAGACAGGGGATCGGGCAATCAGCCCCAGCATTTT.